These T cell receptor beta chains were read from a single sample in a study of blood T cells in healthy people across ages. TCRdb processed the 5' RACE reads anew with MiXCR; each CDR3 protein has one entry. The sample has around 580,000 distinct CDR3 sequences, roughly 48% seen once. The sample consisted of blood. Every receptor here comes from a man older than 75 in good health. Both conserved end residues are part of each CDR3.

TRBJ2-1 TRBV9 CASSVSPSGSGRSYNEQFF
- TRBV7-2 CASSLDRGTGDEQYF
TRBJ2-7 TRBV9 CASSVGLNRVFDEQYF
TRBJ2-3 TRBV5-6 CASSLELAGMDTQYF
TRBJ2-1 TRBV2 CASSEGGGEQFF
TRBJ2-7 TRBV5-1 CASSLHGTASYEQYF
TRBJ2-7 TRBV7-8 CASSLGQGLTYNEQYF
TRBJ2-1 TRBV11-2 CASSLGYEYNEQFF
TRBJ2-2 TRBV10-3 CAISMTGQKASGELFF
- TRBV18 CASSQAGTLYEQYF
TRBJ1-1 TRBV6-6 CASSYPHGQNTEAFF
TRBJ2-2 TRBV20-1 CSARGSENTGELFF
TRBJ2-1 TRBV11-2 CASSPNSVIPYNEQFF
TRBJ2-5 TRBV28 CASSPRPSGRALETQYF
TRBJ2-5 TRBV7-2 CASSLATLDRVQETQYF
- TRBV7-9 CASSWAAGANYEQYF
TRBJ1-1 TRBV9 CASSPRDHTRDAFF
TRBJ2-6 TRBV10-3 CAISGDAGANVLTF
TRBJ2-7 TRBV29-1 CSVGGPNGGDYEQYF
TRBJ2-7 TRBV10-3 CAISGVTFYEQYF
TRBJ2-5 TRBV19 CASSPGAGIRAQYF
TRBJ1-1 TRBV3-1 CASSHSTEAFF
TRBJ1-2 TRBV9 CASSALDGTYGYTF
TRBJ2-1 TRBV20-1 CSARGPLYNEQFF
TRBJ2-2 TRBV30 CAWSRQGSGELFF
TRBJ2-7 TRBV29-1 CSVEDWQGVYYEQYF
TRBJ2-6 TRBV7-2 CASSHRSSGANVLTF
TRBJ1-5 TRBV7-2 CASSLRDLSNQPQHF
TRBJ2-3 TRBV20-1 CSVAPGPRPTDTQYF
TRBJ2-1 TRBV6-5 CASSDRGRQQFF
TRBJ2-2 TRBV2 CASTGTSVNTGELFF
TRBJ2-3 TRBV29-1 CSAPRGAGLTDTQYF
TRBJ2-7 TRBV5-1 CASSTGTGVHEQYF
TRBJ2-4 TRBV20-1 CSASRDPAKNIQYF
TRBJ2-5 TRBV7-3 CASSLSSRGVGEQYF
TRBJ2-2 TRBV12-3/TRBV12-4 CASSLGTANTGELFF
TRBJ2-7 TRBV7-9 CASSLLGLAFYEQYF
TRBJ1-6 TRBV7-9 CASSLRDGGNSPLHF
TRBJ2-7 TRBV5-1 CASSCGDRDEQYF
TRBJ1-1 TRBV9 CASSVEGVNTEAFF
TRBJ1-5 TRBV12-3/TRBV12-4 CASSLGQPQHF
TRBJ1-6 TRBV7-2 CASRSGTDNSPLHF
- TRBV6-2/TRBV6-3 CANSYSNRGPYEQYF
TRBJ2-2 TRBV5-1 CASSLVSESTGELFF
TRBJ2-5 TRBV6-4 CASSTAFRPLETQYF
TRBJ1-2 TRBV20-1 CSALGRQGGSGYTF
TRBJ2-1 TRBV13 CASSVNGGRDEQFF
TRBJ2-7 TRBV29-1 CSVGQGAHEQYF
TRBJ2-2 TRBV7-9 CASSLNTANTGELFF
TRBJ2-6 TRBV27 CATRGGANVLTF
TRBJ2-2 TRBV27 CASSIFSQGEGGELFF
- TRBV29-1 CSVEVAGVSEQYF
TRBJ2-7 TRBV5-1 CASSSGATGAYEQYF
TRBJ1-2 TRBV20-1 CSAIRGRGGYTF
TRBJ2-1 TRBV20-1 CSAHKGGRGYNEQFF
TRBJ2-1 TRBV28 CASSSTSLRGEQFF
TRBJ1-2 TRBV7-9 CASTLGGRYGYTF
TRBJ2-3 TRBV7-6 CASSLPGTSGSGADTQYF
TRBJ2-1 TRBV5-1 CASSLVTSGISSYNEQFF